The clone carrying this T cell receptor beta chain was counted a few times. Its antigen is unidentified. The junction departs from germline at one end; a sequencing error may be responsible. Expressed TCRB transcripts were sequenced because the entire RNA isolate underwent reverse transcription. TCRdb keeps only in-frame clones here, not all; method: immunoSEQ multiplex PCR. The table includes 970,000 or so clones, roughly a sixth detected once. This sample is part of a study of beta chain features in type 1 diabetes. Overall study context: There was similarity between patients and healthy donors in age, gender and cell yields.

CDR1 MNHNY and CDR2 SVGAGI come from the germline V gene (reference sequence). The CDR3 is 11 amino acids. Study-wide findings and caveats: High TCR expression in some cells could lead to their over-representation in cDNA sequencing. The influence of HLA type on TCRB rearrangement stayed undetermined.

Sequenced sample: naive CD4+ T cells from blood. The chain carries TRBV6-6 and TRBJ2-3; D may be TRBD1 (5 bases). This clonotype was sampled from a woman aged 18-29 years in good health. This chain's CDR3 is CAISQGDTQYF. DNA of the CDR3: TGTGCCATCAGTCAGGGAGATACGCAGTATTTT.